The rows below give T cell receptor beta chains drawn from one sample of a study of T cells expressing NK-cell markers. TCRdb re-called the 5' RACE reads; every CDR3 protein appears as one record, without DNA. The sample totals approximately 380,000 distinct CDR3 sequences. What was sequenced was blood T cells: a sorted CD56 or NKG2C T cell subset, CD4+ or CD8+ T cells, or bulk PBMC T cells (not recorded which). The receptor source for this set is a man aged 18-69 years in good health. Each CDR3 is given with its conserved first and last residue. The order of the fields is J gene, V gene, CDR3 protein.

TRBJ1-1 TRBV29-1 CSVEDANTEAFF
TRBJ1-6 TRBV7-2 CASSPRRDSNSPLHF
TRBJ2-3 TRBV25-1 CASRSGLTDTQYF
TRBJ2-1 TRBV20-1 CSASWETAYNEQFF
TRBJ2-7 TRBV11-1 CASSLGPDFSYEQYF
TRBJ2-1 TRBV10-3 CAISEGGGADEQFF
TRBJ2-3 TRBV14 CASSLRTGLDTQYF
TRBJ2-6 TRBV7-3 CASSKNAKDRSPSGANVLTF
TRBJ1-1 TRBV10-3 CAISEWAGKNTEAFF
TRBJ2-1 TRBV18 CASSRGRSENNEQFF
TRBJ2-3 TRBV20-1 CSAGGQGGADTQYF
TRBJ2-7 TRBV20-1 CSARSDGSEQYF
TRBJ1-5 TRBV12-3/TRBV12-4 CASRRTGGNQPQHF
TRBJ1-3 TRBV20-1 CSASGHLLSGNTIYF
TRBJ1-1 TRBV15 CATSRGVMGGRTEAFF
TRBJ2-7 TRBV29-1 CSVRMDRGWYEQYF
TRBJ1-2 TRBV5-1 CASSLGQGHGYTF
TRBJ2-1 TRBV24-1 CATSDLSQGTYNEQFF
TRBJ1-4 TRBV5-6 CASSWGTGQNEKLFF
TRBJ2-2 TRBV7-3 CASSLTTSGRNTGELFF
TRBJ2-7 TRBV18 CASSPPPTAFDYEQYF
TRBJ2-4 TRBV27 CASRNAEGKNIQYF
TRBJ1-5 TRBV6-2/TRBV6-3 CASSPTGGFGNQPQHF
TRBJ2-5 TRBV5-1 CASSLAEDRVKETQYF
TRBJ2-3 TRBV11-2 CASSTRYSSTDTQYF
TRBJ2-3 TRBV6-1 CATGRRAEDTQYF
TRBJ1-1 TRBV11-2 CASSYDPRGTEAFF
TRBJ2-1 TRBV18 CASSPPLGGGADEQFF
TRBJ1-6 TRBV6-2/TRBV6-3 CASRPQGEQSPLHF
TRBJ2-5 TRBV13 CASSFRTGEETQYF
TRBJ1-6 TRBV20-1 CSARASGEISYNSPLHF